The rows below give T cell receptor beta chains drawn from one sample of a study of T cells after yellow fever vaccination. Each CDR3 protein is one row after TCRdb ran MiXCR on the 5' RACE reads. The sample carries 200,000 to 300,000 distinct CDR3 sequences, 10% to 15% recorded once. This specimen consisted of CD4+ T cells sorted from PBMCs, obtained 45 days after the yellow fever booster vaccination. The receptor set was obtained from a man aged 25 to 40 who received the YFV17D yellow fever vaccine. The CDR3 runs from the conserved cysteine through the conserved F or W. D genes are given only for firm matches. Clone size, where shown, is once, few, many, or a class for clones that have expanded.

J | V | D | size | DNA | CDR3
TRBJ2-1 | TRBV11-2 | TRBD2 | few | TGTGCCAGCAGCTACGGACTAGCGGGAGGTTACAATGAGCAGTTCTTC | CASSYGLAGGYNEQFF
TRBJ2-7 | TRBV6-2/TRBV6-3 | NA | NA | TGTGCCGGCAGTTTAAACGCCGCCTACGAGCAGTACTTC | CAGSLNAAYEQYF
TRBJ2-1 | TRBV9 | NA | NA | TGTGCCAGCAGACCGACTCCAAGCTCCTACAATGAGCAGTTCTTC | CASRPTPSSYNEQFF
TRBJ2-5 | TRBV5-1 | TRBD2 | NA | TGCGCCAGCACGTTGACTAGCGGGAGCCCCGCGGCCCAGTACTTC | CASTLTSGSPAAQYF
TRBJ2-7 | TRBV28 | NA | NA | TGTGCCAGCAGTTACCTATTCTTCGACCGGGACAACTACGAGCAGTACTTC | CASSYLFFDRDNYEQYF
TRBJ2-2 | TRBV4-3 | NA | NA | TGCGCCAGCACCCCGGCCCGGGGACTGGTCACCGGGGAGCTGTTTTTT | CASTPARGLVTGELFF
TRBJ2-1 | TRBV3-1 | NA | few | TGTGCCAGCAGCCAAGGAGGTGCCCTTTACAATGAGCAGTTCTTC | CASSQGGALYNEQFF
TRBJ2-1 | TRBV6-6 | NA | NA | TGTGCCAGCGGGAACGGTAACAATGAGCAGTTCTTC | CASGNGNNEQFF
TRBJ1-4 | TRBV3-1 | NA | few | TGTGCCAGCAGCCACAACAGGCCTAATGAAAAACTGTTTTTT | CASSHNRPNEKLFF
TRBJ2-1 | TRBV7-2 | NA | many | TGTGCCAGCAGCGCCGAATTGGGTAATGAGCAGTTCTTC | CASSAELGNEQFF
TRBJ2-7 | TRBV2 | NA | NA | TGTGCCAGCAGACTTCTCATAAGTCCCTACTACGAGCAGTACTTC | CASRLLISPYYEQYF
TRBJ1-1 | TRBV28 | NA | NA | TGTGCCAGCAGGATCGTGGGGGGGAACACTGAAGCTTTCTTT | CASRIVGGNTEAFF
TRBJ2-1 | TRBV29-1 | NA | NA | TGCAGCGCTCGACTAGAGAGCTACAATGAGCAGTTCTTC | CSARLESYNEQFF
TRBJ2-2 | TRBV10-3 | NA | NA | TGTGCCATCAGTGAGTCGCGTCTCGCTACCCACGGGGAGCTGTTTTTT | CAISESRLATHGELFF
TRBJ2-1 | TRBV30 | NA | few | TGTGCCTGGTCACCCGAGAATGAGCAGTTCTTC | CAWSPENEQFF
TRBJ1-1 | TRBV20-1 | NA | NA | TGCAGTGCTAGGGGACTCACAGGGAACACTGAAGCTTTCTTT | CSARGLTGNTEAFF
TRBJ2-5 | TRBV29-1 | NA | many | TGCAGCGTTGAAGATCTCTTAGGGACCCAGTACTTC | CSVEDLLGTQYF
TRBJ2-7 | TRBV20-1 | TRBD2 | NA | TGCAGTGCTAGAGTCAGAGGGACTAGCGGGAACCACGAGCAGTACTTC | CSARVRGTSGNHEQYF
TRBJ1-5 | TRBV7-9 | TRBD1 | NA | TGTGCCAGCAGCTTATCAGGACAGGGCAATCAGCCCCAGCATTTT | CASSLSGQGNQPQHF
TRBJ2-3 | TRBV7-8 | NA | NA | TGTGCCAGCAGCCCCCCGGGACGCCCCGGGTCCACAGATACGCAGTATTTT | CASSPPGRPGSTDTQYF
TRBJ2-3 | TRBV3-1 | NA | NA | TGTGCCAGCAGCTCCCGGCGGGCCGGGGGCACAGATACGCAGTATTTT | CASSSRRAGGTDTQYF
TRBJ2-2 | TRBV20-1 | TRBD2 | few | TGCAGTGCTAGAGACACGTTTGGGAGGGGTAACACCGGGGAGCTGTTTTTT | CSARDTFGRGNTGELFF
TRBJ2-5 | TRBV4-3 | NA | NA | TGCGCCAGCAGCCAAGACCCAGGAGGACAGACCCAGTACTTC | CASSQDPGGQTQYF
TRBJ1-1 | TRBV12-3/TRBV12-4 | NA | NA | TGTGCCAGCAGTCCACAGGTGGCAACCGTAATGAACACTGAAGCTTTCTTT | CASSPQVATVMNTEAFF
TRBJ2-3 | TRBV28 | TRBD2 | NA | TGTGCCAGCAGCCGCCCCGGGACTAGCGGGAGATCGGGACTCTCGGATACGCAGTATTTT | CASSRPGTSGRSGLSDTQYF
TRBJ2-1 | TRBV20-1 | NA | many | TGCAGTGCTAGCGCTGCGACTAGAGGTACCAATGAGCAGTTCTTC | CSASAATRGTNEQFF
TRBJ1-1 | TRBV19 | NA | many | TGTGCCAGTAGTGCCGGGATGAACACTGAAGCTTTCTTT | CASSAGMNTEAFF
TRBJ2-7 | TRBV29-1 | TRBD2 | NA | TGCAGCGTTGGGTGGACTAGCGGCTCCTACGAGCAGTACTTC | CSVGWTSGSYEQYF
TRBJ2-5 | TRBV7-2 | TRBD2 | few | TGTGCCAGCAGGCGTAGCGGGAGCTGGTCAGAGACCCAGTACTTC | CASRRSGSWSETQYF
TRBJ2-7 | TRBV27 | TRBD1 | NA | TGTGCCAGCAGTTTACGGGTGGACAGGGGGACCTACGAGCAGTACTTC | CASSLRVDRGTYEQYF
TRBJ2-1 | TRBV20-1 | NA | NA | TGCAGTGCTAGAGCCGGACGGGACTCCTACAATGAGCAGTTCTTC | CSARAGRDSYNEQFF
TRBJ2-7 | TRBV3-1 | NA | NA | TGTGCCAGCAGCCAAGACACTTCCAACGAGCAGTACTTC | CASSQDTSNEQYF
TRBJ2-5 | TRBV20-1 | TRBD1 | few | TGCAGTGCTAGGACAGGGGGAGCGCGACTTACCGGGAACCAGTACTTC | CSARTGGARLTGNQYF
TRBJ2-3 | TRBV20-1 | NA | many | TGCAGTGCTAGAGATCAGGGGGGGGCAGATACGCAGTATTTT | CSARDQGGADTQYF
TRBJ2-3 | TRBV20-1 | TRBD2 | NA | TGCAGTGCTAGAGATCGTGGGCGGGGGTCCACAGATACGCAGTATTTT | CSARDRGRGSTDTQYF
TRBJ2-7 | TRBV7-2 | NA | NA | TGTGCCAGCAGCTACCTCGGGGCCTACTACGAGCAGTACTTC | CASSYLGAYYEQYF
TRBJ2-7 | TRBV5-7 | TRBD2 | NA | TGTGCCAGCCCCAAGCTACGGGGGGGCCCAACCTACGAGCAGTACTTC | CASPKLRGGPTYEQYF
TRBJ1-2 | TRBV7-2 | NA | NA | TGTGCCAGCAGCCCCTCCTCCCCCGGTTATGGCTACACCTTC | CASSPSSPGYGYTF
TRBJ1-1 | TRBV20-1 | TRBD1 | NA | TGCAGTGCTAGAGCCGGGACAGCTGGTAACACTGAAGCTTTCTTT | CSARAGTAGNTEAFF
TRBJ2-5 | TRBV21-1 | NA | few | TGTGCCAGCAGCAAATTCCCGTACTTC | CASSKFPYF